What follows describes a single TCR beta chain. Antigen unknown. This CDR3 has 14 residues. CDR1 is LNHDA, CDR2 SQIVND, per germline (reference sequence). Trimming stripped 5 bases from V and 1 base from J, with 9 bases between. This entry comes from a study of cytomegalovirus exposure and HLA in healthy donors. Findings and caveats of the study: Association of a missense DCLRE1C variant with TCR beta V- and J-gene trimming was reported in a later analysis. Equally common other TCR beta chains were less clonally expanded than HLA-associated ones, a later analysis found.

60 Vbeta and 13 Jbeta primers were used in PCR. TCRdb's copy holds only in-frame clones and misses some; the assay was immunoSEQ multiplex PCR. The data show about 170,000 clones, with roughly 81% seen just once and around 2.6% held by the top ten. Donors had nominal health at sampling but likely had unrecorded immune exposures. The J gene is TRBJ1-5, the V gene TRBV19, with unresolved D. The sample consisted of PBMCs. The TCR was taken from a man aged 30 to 39 in good health and CMV-seropositive. CDR3 residues: CASSARRSNQPQHF. The DNA for the CDR3 is TGTGCCAGTAGTGCCCGTCGGAGCAATCAGCCCCAGCATTTT.